The 29 T cell receptor beta chains reported below all come from one sample, sequenced in a study of blood T cell repertoires in COVID-19 (dated by TCRdb to 2018 to 2020). Libraries were prepared through the immunoSEQ multiplex PCR assay. Entries here come from immuneACCESS through TCRdb and include only in-frame sequences with V and J called. Some clones fail to appear in such tables; in the studies checked, an unresolved V gene covers under half of the shortfall, and the cause of the remainder is unknown. Across this sample there are approximately 73,000 clones, with approximately 89% seen only once. The biggest ten clones account for more than 1.5% of the sample. The material sequenced was peripheral blood. Every receptor here comes from an older woman with acute or convalescent COVID-19.

This clone appeared once. The J gene is TRBJ2-7, the V gene TRBV9, with 9 bases identical to TRBD1. This CDR3 has 15 residues. Germline V gene data show CDR1 as SGDLS and CDR2 as YYNGEE. With V trimmed by 4 bases and J by 5 bases, 10 bases remained unmatched. As DNA, the CDR3 is TGTGCCAGCAGCCCACACCCGGGACAGGGCCACGAGCAGTACTTC. Residues: CASSPHPGQGHEQYF.

The V gene is TRBV28, the J gene TRBJ1-5, with 7 bases matching TRBD1. J gave up 8 bases and V 6 bases, and 4 bases lay outside the gene matches. In germline, CDR1 is MDHEN, CDR2 SYDVKM. This CDR3 contains 12 residues. This chain's CDR3 is CASSATGEPQHF. The CDR3 DNA follows: TGTGCCAGCAGCGCCACAGGGGAGCCCCAGCATTTT. The full variable domain, rest sourced from reference TRBV28 and TRBJ1-5, is DVKVTQSSRYLVKRTGEKVFLECVQDMDHENMFWYRQDPGLGLRLIYFSYDVKMKEKGDIPEGYSVSREKKERFSLILESASTNQTSMYLCASSATGEPQHFGDGTRLSIL.

The CDR3 here is CASSQQEAYEQYF. The CDR3, as DNA: TGCGCCAGCAGCCAGCAGGAGGCCTACGAGCAGTACTTC. The V and J genes are TRBV4-3 and TRBJ2-7; a possible D gene is TRBD2 (5 bases). The germline gives CDR1 LGHNA, CDR2 YSLEER. V lost 3 bases to trimming and J lost 2 bases, with 8 bases between them. This CDR3 is built from 13 residues.

The V and J genes are TRBV29-1 and TRBJ2-5, with 11 bases matching TRBD2. Trimming cost V 7 bases and J 1 base; bases outside gene matches: 14. The germline V gene has CDR1 SQVTM and CDR2 ANQGSEA. The CDR3 totals 17 residues. The CDR3 reads CSARGGTSGGGQETQYF. In nucleotides, the CDR3 is TGCAGCGCCCGGGGCGGGACTAGCGGAGGGGGCCAAGAGACCCAGTACTTC.

The V call is TRBV3-1 (or the pseudogene TRBV3-2), the J call TRBJ2-2, with D unclear. Germline V gives CDR1 LGHDT, CDR2 YNNKEL (reference sequence). Trimming stripped 1 base from V and 0 bases from J, with 3 bases between. The CDR3 has 14 residues. The chain's CDR3 is CASSQVANTGELFF. DNA for the CDR3: TGTGCCAGCAGCCAAGTCGCGAACACCGGGGAGCTGTTTTTT.

In this sample, this clone turned up once. The chain carries TRBV3-1 (or the pseudogene TRBV3-2) and TRBJ2-7, with TRBD1 matching 7 bases. The CDR3 is 14 amino acids. CDR1 and CDR2 (germline): LGHDT, YNNKEL (reference sequence). The trim removed 4 bases at V and 1 base at J, leaving 4 bases unmatched. CDR3 DNA sequence: TGTGCCAGCAGCCCTGGGACAGAATCCTACGAGCAGTACTTC. Its translation is CASSPGTESYEQYF.

The chain uses TRBV3-1 (or the pseudogene TRBV3-2) and TRBJ1-1; a possible D gene is TRBD1 (6 bases). The CDR3 has 15 residues. Germline values: CDR1 LGHDT, CDR2 YNNKEL (reference sequence). The germline V and J ends were trimmed by 8 bases and 5 bases, with 21 bases remaining between them. CDR3 DNA: TGTGCCAGCGCACGAATGGGGGGGGCCGGAACTGAAGCTTTCTTT. Amino acids: CASARMGGAGTEAFF.

The V gene is TRBV7-2, the J gene TRBJ1-2, with D tentatively TRBD1 (5 bases). Trimming stripped 4 bases from V and 5 bases from J, with 11 bases between. Germline-derived CDR1 and CDR2 are SGHTA and FQGNSA. The CDR3 runs to 13 residues. CDR3 nucleotides: TGTGCCAGCAGCTCCAGACAGACTTATGGCTACACCTTC. Amino acid sequence: CASSSRQTYGYTF.

The gene calls are TRBV3-1 (or the pseudogene TRBV3-2) and TRBJ2-3, with a possible D match to TRBD1 (5 bases). This CDR3 is 13 amino acids long. The V end lost 4 bases, the J end lost 4 bases, and 9 bases lay between the germline ends. The germline CDR1 and CDR2 sequences are LGHDT and YNNKEL (reference sequence). CDR3 in amino acids: CASSLQGPDTQYF. As DNA, the CDR3 is TGTGCCAGCAGCCTGCAGGGCCCAGATACGCAGTATTTT.

The CDR3 DNA sequence: TGTGCCAGCAGTCCCGGACAAATAGGGTTCCAAGAGACCCAGTACTTC. Translated: CASSPGQIGFQETQYF. This rearrangement joins TRBV28 to TRBJ2-5; perhaps TRBD1 as D (5 bases). CDR1 is MDHEN and CDR2 is SYDVKM in the germline V gene. This CDR3 contains 16 residues. V was pared by 5 bases and J by 1 base, with 17 bases between. The variable domain in full, completed from reference TRBV28 and TRBJ2-5, reads DVKVTQSSRYLVKRTGEKVFLECVQDMDHENMFWYRQDPGLGLRLIYFSYDVKMKEKGDIPEGYSVSREKKERFSLILESASTNQTSMYLCASSPGQIGFQETQYFGPGTRLLVL.

The rearrangement uses TRBV18 and TRBJ1-2, with a possible D match to TRBD1 (5 bases). The CDR3 sequence is 15 residues long. Germline V gene sequence: CDR1 KGHSH, CDR2 LQKENI. The V and J ends lost 4 bases and 10 bases respectively, with 22 bases between them. CDR3: CASSLGRVSPSAYTF. The CDR3 region has the DNA TGTGCCAGCTCACTCGGCAGGGTGAGTCCATCTGCCTACACCTTC.

The V gene is TRBV23-1, the J gene TRBJ2-1; D is unresolved. TRBV23-1 is an ORF; its function is uncertain. V lost 4 bases and J 0 bases, leaving 13 bases between the germline ends. The CDR3 totals 16 residues. This CDR3 reads CASSPLNFSSYNEQFF. CDR3 nucleotides: TGCGCCAGCAGTCCGCTAAACTTCTCCTCCTACAATGAGCAGTTCTTC.

The CDR3 spells CASSLASERRDYTF. In nucleotides, the CDR3 is TGTGCCAGCAGCTTAGCTTCCGAAAGAAGAGACTACACCTTC. The chain uses TRBV7-2 and TRBJ1-2; D gene uncertain. There are 14 residues in the CDR3. Germline CDR1 SGHTA, CDR2 FQGNSA. The V end lost 0 bases, the J end lost 10 bases, and 15 bases lay between the germline ends.

The chain couples TRBV24-1 to TRBJ2-1, with D unresolved. The CDR3 extends over 14 amino acids. Per germline, CDR1 KGHDR and CDR2 SFDVKD. V was trimmed by 6 bases and J by 4 bases, leaving 12 bases between them. CDR3 DNA: TGTGCCACCAGTCTTAGTCTCGCGTACAATGAGCAGTTCTTC. Translated, it gives CATSLSLAYNEQFF.

CDR3 DNA sequence: TGTGCCAGCAGTGAACCCGGGGGCTCCTACAATGAGCAGTTCTTC. Protein: CASSEPGGSYNEQFF. V gene TRBV6-1 combines with J gene TRBJ2-1, with a tentative D call TRBD2 (6 bases). Per germline, CDR1 MNHNS and CDR2 SASEGT. Trimming stripped 2 bases from V and 0 bases from J, with 8 bases between. The CDR3 totals 15 residues.

The chain has TRBV10-3 and TRBJ2-5, with a tentative D call TRBD2 (5 bases). This CDR3 is 16 amino acids long. Trimming pared 0 bases from V and 5 bases from J, leaving 16 bases between. Germline V gene data show CDR1 as ENHRY and CDR2 as SYGVKD. The CDR3 coding sequence is TGTGCCATCAGTGAGTCTGTCTCACCTGGCGGGGAGACCCAGTACTTC. Protein sequence: CAISESVSPGGETQYF.

V usage is TRBV29-1 and J usage is TRBJ2-7; TRBD2 might be the D (5 bases). Trimming cost V 4 bases and J 3 bases, with 19 bases left between them. The CDR3 has 15 amino acids. The germline CDR1 and CDR2 sequences are SQVTM and ANQGSEA. Here the CDR3 DNA reads TGCAGCGTTGGAAACACACGGTCGGGGTACTACGAGCAGTACTTC. Translation: CSVGNTRSGYYEQYF.

This sequence joins TRBV7-3 and TRBJ2-1, with TRBD2 matching 7 bases. With 5 bases clipped from V and 2 bases from J, the junction kept 6 bases outside the gene matches. The germline CDR1 and CDR2 sequences are SGHTA and FQGTGA. The CDR3 covers 15 residues. DNA of the CDR3: TGTGCCAGCAGCCTTCAGACTAGCACCTACAATGAGCAGTTCTTC. As protein: CASSLQTSTYNEQFF.

In its sample, this clone was seen once. The rearrangement uses TRBV19 and TRBJ1-1, with TRBD1 identical over 10 bases. CDR3 length: 15 amino acids. CDR1 and CDR2 (germline): LNHDA, SQIVND (reference sequence). Germline trimming cut 3 bases from V and 6 bases from J; bases unmatched to any gene: 7. CDR3 loop: CASSILTGTGAEAFF. In DNA form, the CDR3 reads TGTGCCAGTAGTATCCTCACCGGGACAGGGGCTGAAGCTTTCTTT.

In DNA, the CDR3 is TGTGCCAGCAGCTTGGACTACTCCGAGCAGTACTTC. It yields the protein CASSLDYSEQYF. The chain couples TRBV7-2 to TRBJ2-7, with D perhaps TRBD2 (6 bases). Trimming stripped 3 bases from V and 6 bases from J, with 9 bases between. Germline V CDR1 and CDR2: SGHTA, FQGNSA. The CDR3 has 12 amino acids.

The chain has TRBV18 and TRBJ2-5; the D gene is possibly TRBD1 (8 bases). This CDR3 comprises 16 residues. Germline V CDR1 and CDR2: KGHSH, LQKENI. Between the trimmed V and J ends, which lost 3 bases and 5 bases, there was a span of 19 bases. CDR3 in DNA: TGTGCCAGCTCACCGAGGGGGACAGGTAGCGGGGAGACCCAGTACTTC. Protein sequence: CASSPRGTGSGETQYF.

CDR3: CASSTPSRRGDGELFF. The CDR3 DNA is TGTGCCAGTAGTACCCCTAGCCGCCGTGGGGACGGGGAGCTGTTTTTT. V gene TRBV19 combines with J gene TRBJ2-2, with TRBD2 as a possible D gene (5 bases). Trimming left V 4 bases short and J 7 bases short, with 19 bases between. Germline CDR1 is LNHDA and CDR2 is SQIVND (reference sequence). The CDR3 runs 16 residues. Drawing the rest from reference TRBV19 and TRBJ2-2, the complete variable domain is DGGITQSPKYLFRKEGQNVTLSCEQNLNHDAMYWYRQDPGQGLRLIYYSQIVNDFQKGDIAEGYSVSREKKESFPLTVTSAQKNPTAFYLCASSTPSRRGDGELFFGEGSRLTVL.

The chain employs TRBV6-2 or TRBV6-3 and TRBJ2-5; no firm D call. From germline, CDR1 is MNHEY and CDR2 SVGEGT. V gave up 5 bases and J gave up 5 bases, with 12 bases separating them. The CDR3 has 13 amino acids. The CDR3 DNA follows: TGTGCCAGCAGTCCCCCGGTGGAGGAGACCCAGTACTTC. Its translation is CASSPPVEETQYF.

V and J are TRBV7-9 and TRBJ1-4, with a possible D match to TRBD1 (5 bases). Germline V gene data show CDR1 as SEHNR and CDR2 as FQNEAQ (reference sequence). Deletions cut 0 bases from V and 6 bases from J, with 17 bases between. This CDR3 comprises 17 residues. Here the CDR3 reads CASSLARQGREDEKLFF. The CDR3 DNA follows: TGTGCCAGCAGCTTAGCGCGCCAGGGAAGGGAGGATGAAAAACTGTTTTTT.

The genes are TRBV23-1 and TRBJ2-7, with 7 bases lining up with TRBD1. TRBV23-1 is designated an ORF whose function remains uncertain. The CDR3 totals 24 residues. The V and J ends lost 3 bases and 3 bases, in that order; junction bases with no gene match: 35. CDR3 nucleotides: TGCGCCAGCAGTCAGGTTGCACGAATGGTTGACTTTCTGAGGGGAATACGACAGGGCTACGAGCAGTACTTC. It codes for CASSQVARMVDFLRGIRQGYEQYF.

The rearrangement uses TRBV5-1 and TRBJ2-1; 11 bases map to TRBD2. This CDR3 is built from 17 residues. J gave up 4 bases and V 4 bases, and 10 bases lay outside the gene matches. Germline assignment: CDR1 SGHRS and CDR2 YFSETQ. The CDR3 nucleotides are TGCGCCAGCAGCCCTGGGACTAGCGGTAGGGGGTACAATGAGCAGTTCTTC. Its translation: CASSPGTSGRGYNEQFF.

The genes are TRBV7-9 and TRBJ1-1; D call uncertain. Germline V gene lookup returns CDR1 SEHNR and CDR2 FQNEAQ (reference sequence). The CDR3 consists of 12 residues. V was shortened by 1 base and J by 11 bases, with 11 bases between the two germline ends. The CDR3 sequence is CASSLELPGAFF. CDR3 coding DNA: TGTGCCAGCAGCTTAGAGCTCCCCGGGGCTTTCTTT.

The V call is TRBV11-1, the J call TRBJ1-6; 10 bases line up with TRBD1. The CDR3 covers 15 residues. V lost 5 bases and J lost 7; bases outside the gene matches: 5. Looked up from germline, CDR1 is SGHAT and CDR2 is FQDESV (reference sequence). CDR3 sequence (DNA): TGTGCCAGCAGCCTCGTGGGACAGGGGAATTCACCCCTCCACTTT. Amino acids: CASSLVGQGNSPLHF. The whole variable domain, remainder taken from reference TRBV11-1 and TRBJ1-6, is EAEVAQSPRYKITEKSQAVAFWCDPISGHATLYWYRQILGQGPELLVQFQDESVVDDSQLPKDRFSAERLKGVDSTLKIQPAELGDSAMYLCASSLVGQGNSPLHFGNGTRLTVT.

V and J are TRBV28 and TRBJ2-6; D might be TRBD1 (6 bases). Looked up from germline, CDR1 is MDHEN and CDR2 is SYDVKM. The CDR3 is 15 residues long. Trimming removed 3 bases at V and 2 bases at J, with 8 bases between. CDR3 protein: CASSFNRAGANVLTF. DNA for the CDR3: TGTGCCAGCAGTTTCAACAGGGCTGGGGCCAACGTCCTGACTTTC.